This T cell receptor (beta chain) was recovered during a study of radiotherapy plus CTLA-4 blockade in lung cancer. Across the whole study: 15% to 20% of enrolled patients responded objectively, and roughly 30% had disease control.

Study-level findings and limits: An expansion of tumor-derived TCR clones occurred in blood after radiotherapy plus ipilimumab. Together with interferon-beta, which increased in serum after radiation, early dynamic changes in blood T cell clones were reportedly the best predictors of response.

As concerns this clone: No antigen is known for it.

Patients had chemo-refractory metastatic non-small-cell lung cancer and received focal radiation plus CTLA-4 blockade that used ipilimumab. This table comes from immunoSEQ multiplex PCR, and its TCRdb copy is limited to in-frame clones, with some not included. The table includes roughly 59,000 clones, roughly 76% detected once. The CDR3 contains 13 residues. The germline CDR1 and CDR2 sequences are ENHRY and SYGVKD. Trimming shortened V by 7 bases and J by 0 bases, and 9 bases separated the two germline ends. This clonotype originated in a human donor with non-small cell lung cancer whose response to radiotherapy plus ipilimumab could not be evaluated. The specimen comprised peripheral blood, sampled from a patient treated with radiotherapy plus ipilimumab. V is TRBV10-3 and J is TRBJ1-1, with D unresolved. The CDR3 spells CAINTGMNTEAFF. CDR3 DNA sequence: TGTGCCATCAATACGGGTATGAACACTGAAGCTTTCTTT.